These 29 T cell receptor beta chains were all obtained from the same sample, sequenced in a study of cytomegalovirus exposure and HLA in healthy donors. Researchers ran the PCR with 60 Vbeta and 13 Jbeta primers. The data were produced by immunoSEQ multiplex PCR, yet TCRdb's version contains in-frame clones alone and is incomplete. The repertoire includes nearly 70,000 clones, roughly 74% of them detected once, and roughly 10% sits in the top ten. The sequencing sample was made of PBMCs. All receptors come from a woman aged 60-75 years in good health and CMV-seropositive.

This clone showed up just a few times. The V gene is TRBV7-9, the J gene TRBJ1-1; D gene unclear. Per the germline V gene, CDR1 is SEHNR and CDR2 is FQNEAQ (reference sequence). V was cut by 5 bases and J by 3 bases, with 16 bases left in between. The CDR3 runs to 15 residues. CDR3 sequence: CASSAWRDVDTEAFF. CDR3 DNA sequence: TGTGCCAGCAGCGCTTGGAGGGATGTCGACACTGAAGCTTTCTTT.

This chain connects TRBV18 to TRBJ2-1; D perhaps matches TRBD1 (8 bases). Trimming cost V 3 bases and J 9 bases, with 12 bases left between them. Germline V gene lookup returns CDR1 KGHSH and CDR2 LQKENI. The length of the CDR3 is 13 residues. The CDR3 protein is CASSPDREGEQFF. For the CDR3, the DNA is TGTGCCAGCTCACCGGACAGGGAGGGTGAGCAGTTCTTC.

This rearrangement joins TRBV6-1 to TRBJ1-5, with D tentatively TRBD1 (5 bases). CDR1 is MNHNS, CDR2 SASEGT, per germline. This CDR3 contains 15 residues. V was cut by 4 bases and J by 4 bases, with 14 bases left in between. CDR3 region: CASSADPGANQPQHF. Written as DNA, the CDR3 is TGTGCCAGCAGTGCCGACCCTGGGGCTAATCAGCCCCAGCATTTT.

The chain uses TRBV5-4 and TRBJ1-4, with 7 bases fitting TRBD1. The CDR3 extends over 16 amino acids. The germline V gene encodes CDR1 SGHNT and CDR2 YYREEE (reference sequence). V lost 6 bases, J lost 8 bases, and 16 bases stayed unmatched. In nucleotides, the CDR3 is TGTGCCAGCACCCCTAACCGGACAGGCCCCGGGGAAAAACTGTTTTTT. Translated: CASTPNRTGPGEKLFF.

The chain combines TRBV18 with TRBJ2-2, with no clear D. Germline V CDR1 and CDR2: KGHSH, LQKENI. V was shortened by 1 base and J by 3 bases, with 12 bases between the two germline ends. The CDR3 has 16 residues. The CDR3 protein is CASSPQVTTHTGELFF. The CDR3 DNA reads as TGTGCCAGCTCACCACAGGTCACTACCCACACCGGGGAGCTGTTTTTT.

The CDR3: CASSPRGVQRLSYEQYF. In DNA form, the CDR3 reads TGCGCCAGCAGCCCCCGGGGGGTGCAGCGACTCTCCTACGAGCAGTACTTC. The V and J genes are TRBV5-1 and TRBJ2-7; TRBD2 matches 7 bases. J gave up 0 bases and V 4 bases, and 13 bases lay outside the gene matches. Germline V gives CDR1 SGHRS, CDR2 YFSETQ. CDR3 length: 17 amino acids. Full variable domain (rest looked up from reference TRBV5-1 and TRBJ2-7): KAGVTQTPRYLIKTRGQQVTLSCSPISGHRSVSWYQQTPGQGLQFLFEYFSETQRNKGNFPGRFSGRQFSNSRSEMNVSTLELGDSALYLCASSPRGVQRLSYEQYFGPGTRLTVT.

The rearrangement uses TRBV19 and TRBJ1-1; 12 nucleotides agree with TRBD1. The CDR3 contains 15 residues. Trimming took 7 bases from V and 6 from J; bases not matched to a gene: 9. The V gene's germline CDR1 is LNHDA and CDR2 SQIVND (reference sequence). The CDR3: CASTTSGTGGPEAFF. DNA of the CDR3: TGTGCCAGTACCACCTCCGGGACAGGGGGCCCTGAAGCTTTCTTT.

This sequence joins TRBV5-1 and TRBJ2-3; 14 bases match TRBD2. Germline CDR1 is SGHRS and CDR2 is YFSETQ. V was pared by 0 bases and J by 7 bases, with 4 bases of the junction left unmatched. The CDR3 length is 16 residues. The CDR3 here is CASSLGLAGGPYTQYF. DNA of the CDR3: TGCGCCAGCAGCTTGGGACTAGCGGGAGGGCCGTATACGCAGTATTTT.

This sequence joins TRBV5-6 and TRBJ1-6; tentatively, D is TRBD1 (5 bases). V was pared by 6 bases and J by 9 bases, with 22 bases between. CDR1 and CDR2 from the germline V gene are SGHDT and YYEEEE. The CDR3 consists of 16 residues. CDR3 protein: CASTRKEWGFSSPLHF. CDR3 in DNA: TGTGCCAGCACCCGTAAAGAGTGGGGCTTTAGTTCACCCCTCCACTTT.

The chain uses TRBV20-1 and TRBJ2-5; D gene ambiguous. Germline CDR1 reads DFQATT; CDR2 reads SNEGSKA (reference sequence). The V and J ends lost 4 bases and 4 bases respectively, with 7 bases between them. This CDR3 is built from 11 residues. CDR3 sequence: CSAKDLETQYF. DNA for the CDR3: TGCAGTGCTAAAGACTTAGAGACCCAGTACTTC.

The chain has TRBV7-8 and TRBJ2-7; 7 bases fit TRBD1. Trimming removed 5 bases from V and 0 bases from J; junction bases left unmatched: 4. This CDR3 region has 14 residues. Germline V gene lookup returns CDR1 SGHVS and CDR2 FQNEAQ. The CDR3 coding sequence is TGTGCCAGCAGCCACAGGGACAGCTCCTACGAGCAGTACTTC. This gives the protein CASSHRDSSYEQYF. The whole variable domain, remainder taken from reference TRBV7-8 and TRBJ2-7, is GAGVSQSPRYKVAKRGQDVALRCDPISGHVSLFWYQQALGQGPEFLTYFQNEAQLDKSGLPSDRFFAERPEGSVSTLKIQRTQQEDSAVYLCASSHRDSSYEQYFGPGTRLTVT.

This clone was detected only once. The chain has TRBV4-2 and TRBJ2-1; the D gene is possibly TRBD2 (6 bases). V was shortened by 1 base and J by 7 bases, with 8 bases between the two germline ends. This CDR3 spans 13 amino acids. The germline V gene has CDR1 LGHNA and CDR2 YNFKEQ. CDR3 nucleotides: TGTGCCAGCAGCCAAGTTGCGGGGAATGAGCAGTTCTTC. Translation: CASSQVAGNEQFF.

V usage is TRBV2 and J usage is TRBJ2-3; 11 bases are shared with TRBD1. In germline, CDR1 is SNHLY, CDR2 FYNNEI. Germline trimming cut 7 bases from V and 3 bases from J; bases unmatched to any gene: 9. This CDR3 spans 16 amino acids. Here the CDR3 DNA reads TGTGCCAGCACCAGCGGACAGGGGGCGCAAACAGATACGCAGTATTTT. Translation gives CASTSGQGAQTDTQYF.

The rearrangement links TRBV19 to TRBJ1-1, with D perhaps matching TRBD1 (5 bases). Trimming pared 5 bases from V and 1 base from J, leaving 14 bases between. This CDR3 has 15 residues. Germline V gene lookup returns CDR1 LNHDA and CDR2 SQIVND (reference sequence). CDR3 protein: CASSPPGLRNTEAFF. CDR3 coding DNA: TGTGCCAGTAGTCCCCCGGGACTTAGGAACACTGAAGCTTTCTTT.

The CDR3 nucleotides read TGCAGCGTCGACACTGGTTTCGCAACTAATGAAAAACTGTTTTTT. The encoded protein is CSVDTGFATNEKLFF. The J gene is TRBJ1-4, the V gene TRBV29-1; D ambiguous. Trimming stripped 6 bases from V and 0 bases from J, with 14 bases between. CDR3 length equals 15 residues. From germline, CDR1 is SQVTM and CDR2 ANQGSEA.

The chain carries TRBV7-8 and TRBJ2-7; the D gene is possibly TRBD2 (5 bases). The CDR3 extends over 11 amino acids. V gave up 6 bases and J gave up 6 bases, with 9 bases separating them. Germline CDR1 is SGHVS and CDR2 is FQNEAQ. The CDR3 loop is CASRLEGEQYF. The DNA for the CDR3 is TGTGCCAGCAGACTAGAAGGCGAGCAGTACTTC.

This clone was seen a handful of times. The rearrangement uses TRBV4-1 and TRBJ2-5; 11 bases map to TRBD2. The length of the CDR3 is 16 residues. V was pared by 0 bases and J by 5 bases, with 5 bases of the junction left unmatched. Germline V gene data show CDR1 as MGHRA and CDR2 as YSYEKL. The CDR3 sequence is CASSQDGTSGSETQYF. Here the CDR3 DNA reads TGCGCCAGCAGCCAAGATGGGACTAGCGGATCGGAGACCCAGTACTTC.

Only a few counts were recorded for this clone. The chain employs TRBV6-1 and TRBJ1-5, with 7 bases aligning to TRBD1. The germline gives CDR1 MNHNS, CDR2 SASEGT. The CDR3 consists of 14 residues. V gave up 7 bases and J gave up 6 bases; unmatched junction bases: 9. CDR3 DNA sequence: TGTGCCAGCACCACCGGGACAGAGGCTCAGCCCCAGCATTTT. Translation: CASTTGTEAQPQHF.

V usage is TRBV7-8 and J usage is TRBJ2-1, with D possibly TRBD2 on 6 matching bases. The CDR3 extends over 16 amino acids. Germline lookup yields CDR1 SGHVS and CDR2 FQNEAQ. V was shortened by 2 bases and J by 4 bases, with 15 bases between the two germline ends. The CDR3, as DNA: TGTGCCAGCAGCTTAAGTTTGGCTAGCGTGTACAATGAGCAGTTCTTC. This codes for CASSLSLASVYNEQFF.

The chain recombines TRBV19 with TRBJ1-4; 7 nucleotides line up with TRBD1. Trimming removed 5 bases from V and 4 bases from J; junction bases left unmatched: 10. The V gene's germline CDR1 is LNHDA and CDR2 SQIVND (reference sequence). This CDR3 has 16 amino acids. CDR3 coding DNA: TGTGCCAGTAGTCAGAGTCGGACAGGCCTTAATGAAAAACTGTTTTTT. Translation gives CASSQSRTGLNEKLFF.

This clone was detected only once. The chain has TRBV2 and TRBJ2-7; TRBD2 matches 7 bases. This CDR3 is built from 13 residues. Germline CDR1 SNHLY, CDR2 FYNNEI. The ends lost 8 bases at V and 2 bases at J; junction bases unmatched: 6. CDR3 protein: CASGGDGAYEQYF. The CDR3 DNA reads as TGTGCCAGCGGGGGGGACGGAGCCTACGAGCAGTACTTC.

V usage is TRBV5-1 and J usage is TRBJ2-1; D remains unclear. The length of the CDR3 is 13 residues. Deletions cut 3 bases from V and 2 bases from J, with 6 bases between. Germline CDR1 reads SGHRS; CDR2 reads YFSETQ. The DNA of the CDR3 is TGCGCCAGCAGCTGGCAAGCCTACAATGAGCAGTTCTTC. Its translation is CASSWQAYNEQFF.

This clone was observed a few times. A far larger clone is one nucleotide away, so this likely arose from a read error. The J gene is TRBJ1-6, the V gene TRBV4-1, with D possibly being TRBD1 (5 bases). CDR1 and CDR2 (germline): MGHRA, YSYEKL. V was pared by 0 bases and J by 9 bases, with 15 bases between. The CDR3 totals 16 residues. CDR3 sequence: CASSQDLAQGLSPLHF. The CDR3 region has the DNA TGCGCCAGCAGCCAAGATTTGGCCCAGGGACTTTCACCCCTCCACTTT.

This clone occurred a few times. J is TRBJ1-5 and V is TRBV19; tentatively, D is TRBD1 (5 bases). This CDR3 is built from 14 residues. Trimming took off 8 bases at V and 0 bases at J, with 11 bases between the two ends. Germline V lookup: CDR1 LNHDA, CDR2 SQIVND (reference sequence). The CDR3 loop is CASVQAYSNQPQHF. The DNA for the CDR3 is TGTGCCAGTGTACAGGCTTATAGCAATCAGCCCCAGCATTTT.

The chain recombines TRBV18 with TRBJ1-5; perhaps TRBD1 as D (5 bases). V lost 1 base, J lost 1 base, and 5 bases lay in between. The germline CDR1 and CDR2 sequences are KGHSH and LQKENI. This CDR3 is built from 14 residues. The CDR3: CASSPQGSNQPQHF. The CDR3 nucleotides are TGTGCCAGCTCACCACAGGGGAGCAATCAGCCCCAGCATTTT. Full variable domain (rest looked up from reference TRBV18 and TRBJ1-5): NAGVMQNPRHLVRRRGQEARLRCSPMKGHSHVYWYRQLPEEGLKFMVYLQKENIIDESGMPKERFSAEFPKEGPSILRIQQVVRGDSAAYFCASSPQGSNQPQHFGDGTRLSIL.

The chain recombines TRBV5-1 with TRBJ2-7, with 12 nucleotides matching TRBD2. Germline-derived CDR1 and CDR2 are SGHRS and YFSETQ. The junction had 4 bases not matched to a gene; V was cut back by 2 bases and J by 4 bases. The CDR3 is 15 amino acids. CDR3 in amino acids: CASSLLAGGPYEQYF. CDR3 coding DNA: TGCGCCAGCAGCTTACTAGCGGGGGGCCCTTACGAGCAGTACTTC.

This chain links TRBV5-4 with TRBJ2-3; the D gene is possibly TRBD2 (6 bases). Germline CDR1 reads SGHNT; CDR2 reads YYREEE (reference sequence). V shed 4 bases and J shed 2 bases, with 14 bases lying between them. The CDR3 runs 15 residues. CDR3 region: CASSRTSSYTDTQYF. CDR3 DNA: TGTGCCAGCAGCCGCACTAGCAGCTACACAGATACGCAGTATTTT. Combining the CDR3 with reference TRBV5-4 and TRBJ2-3 gives the whole variable domain ETGVTQSPTHLIKTRGQQVTLRCSSQSGHNTVSWYQQALGQGPQFIFQYYREEENGRGNFPPRFSGLQFPNYSSELNVNALELDDSALYLCASSRTSSYTDTQYFGPGTRLTVL.

The chain carries TRBV19 and TRBJ1-1; D remains ambiguous. The ends were cut back, 7 bases at V and 1 base at J, with 10 bases in the middle. The CDR3 is made up of 13 amino acids. The germline CDR1 and CDR2 sequences are LNHDA and SQIVND (reference sequence). The CDR3 reads CASTRVANTEAFF. In nucleotides, the CDR3 is TGTGCCAGTACGAGGGTGGCGAACACTGAAGCTTTCTTT.

The chain combines TRBV6-1 with TRBJ2-2, with D maybe TRBD1 (6 bases). CDR1 is MNHNS, CDR2 SASEGT, per germline. This CDR3 contains 15 residues. V gave up 7 bases and J gave up 0 bases, with 12 bases separating them. The CDR3 coding sequence is TGTGCCAGCACCCGAGGACAGTCGAACACCGGGGAGCTGTTTTTT. This gives the protein CASTRGQSNTGELFF.